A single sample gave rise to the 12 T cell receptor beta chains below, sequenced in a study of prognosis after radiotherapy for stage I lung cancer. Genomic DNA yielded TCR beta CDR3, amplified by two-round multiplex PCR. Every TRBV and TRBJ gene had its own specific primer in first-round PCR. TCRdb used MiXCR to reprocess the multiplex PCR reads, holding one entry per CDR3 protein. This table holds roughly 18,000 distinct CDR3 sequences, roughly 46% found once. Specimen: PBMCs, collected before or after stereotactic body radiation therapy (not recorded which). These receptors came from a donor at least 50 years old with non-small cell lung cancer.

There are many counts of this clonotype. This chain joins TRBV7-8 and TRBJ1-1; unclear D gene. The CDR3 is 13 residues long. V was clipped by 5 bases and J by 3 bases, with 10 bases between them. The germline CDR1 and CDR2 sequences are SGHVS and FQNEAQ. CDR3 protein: CASSPALDTEAFF. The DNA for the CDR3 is TGTGCCAGCAGCCCAGCGTTGGACACTGAAGCTTTCTTT. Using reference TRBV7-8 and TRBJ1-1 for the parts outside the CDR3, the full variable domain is GAGVSQSPRYKVAKRGQDVALRCDPISGHVSLFWYQQALGQGPEFLTYFQNEAQLDKSGLPSDRFFAERPEGSVSTLKIQRTQQEDSAVYLCASSPALDTEAFFGQGTRLTVV.

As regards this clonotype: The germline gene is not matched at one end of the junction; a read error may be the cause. The CDR3 bases are TGTGCCAGTAGTATCACAGTGGCTACGGGGGCCAACTTCCTGACTTTC. Residues: CASSITVATGANFLTF. The chain employs TRBV19 and TRBJ2-6, with D possibly being TRBD1 or TRBD2 (6 bases each). This CDR3 contains 16 residues. Germline lookup yields CDR1 LNHDA and CDR2 SQIVND (reference sequence).

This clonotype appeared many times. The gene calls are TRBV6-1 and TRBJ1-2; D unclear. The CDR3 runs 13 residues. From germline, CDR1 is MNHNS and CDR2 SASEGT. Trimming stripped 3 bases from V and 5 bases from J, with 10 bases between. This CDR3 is CASSDSGGYGYTF. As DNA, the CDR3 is TGTGCCAGCAGTGACAGTGGAGGTTATGGCTACACCTTC.

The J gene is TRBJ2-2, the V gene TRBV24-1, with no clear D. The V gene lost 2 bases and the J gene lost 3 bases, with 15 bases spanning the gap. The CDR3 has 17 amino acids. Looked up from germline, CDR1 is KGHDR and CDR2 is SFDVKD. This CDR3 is CATSDSAPRVYTGELFF. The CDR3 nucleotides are TGTGCCACCAGTGATTCGGCGCCACGGGTATACACCGGGGAGCTGTTTTTT.

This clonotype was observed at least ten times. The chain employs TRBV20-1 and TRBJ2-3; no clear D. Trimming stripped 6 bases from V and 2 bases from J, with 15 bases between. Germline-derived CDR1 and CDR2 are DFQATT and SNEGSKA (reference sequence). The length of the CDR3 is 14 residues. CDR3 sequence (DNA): TGCAGTGCCCGGCAGGAGTCAGCCACAGATACGCAGTATTTT. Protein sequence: CSARQESATDTQYF.

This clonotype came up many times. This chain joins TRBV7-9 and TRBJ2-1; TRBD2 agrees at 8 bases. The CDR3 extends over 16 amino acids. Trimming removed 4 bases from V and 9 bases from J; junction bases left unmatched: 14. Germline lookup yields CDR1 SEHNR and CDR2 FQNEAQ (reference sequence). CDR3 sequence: CASSWGTTAGVSEQFF. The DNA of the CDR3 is TGTGCCAGCAGCTGGGGGACTACAGCGGGAGTGAGTGAGCAGTTCTTC.

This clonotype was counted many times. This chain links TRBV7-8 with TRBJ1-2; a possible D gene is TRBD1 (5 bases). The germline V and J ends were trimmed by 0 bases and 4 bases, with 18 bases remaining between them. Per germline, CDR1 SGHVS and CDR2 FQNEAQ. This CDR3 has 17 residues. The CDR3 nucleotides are TGTGCCAGCAGCTTAGCGCATGGGGCAGGGAGAGTCTATGGCTACACCTTC. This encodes CASSLAHGAGRVYGYTF.

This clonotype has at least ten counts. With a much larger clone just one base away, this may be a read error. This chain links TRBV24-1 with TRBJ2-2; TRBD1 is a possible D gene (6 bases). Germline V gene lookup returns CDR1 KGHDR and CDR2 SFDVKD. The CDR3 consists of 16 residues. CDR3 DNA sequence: TGTGCCACCAGTGATTTTACAGGGAGCAACACCGGGGAGCTGCTTTTT. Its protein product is CATSDFTGSNTGELLF.

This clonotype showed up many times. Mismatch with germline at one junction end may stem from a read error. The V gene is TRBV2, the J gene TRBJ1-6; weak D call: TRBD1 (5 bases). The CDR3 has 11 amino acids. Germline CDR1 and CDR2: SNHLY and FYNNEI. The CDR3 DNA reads TGTGCCAGCAGTGGCCCCCCAGGGAGAGGATTT. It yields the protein CASSGPPGRGF.

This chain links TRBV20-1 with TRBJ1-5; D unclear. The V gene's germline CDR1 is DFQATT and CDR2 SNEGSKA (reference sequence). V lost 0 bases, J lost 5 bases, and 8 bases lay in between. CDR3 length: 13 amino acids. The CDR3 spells CSARDRGDQPQHF. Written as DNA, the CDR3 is TGCAGTGCTAGAGATCGCGGGGATCAGCCCCAGCATTTT.

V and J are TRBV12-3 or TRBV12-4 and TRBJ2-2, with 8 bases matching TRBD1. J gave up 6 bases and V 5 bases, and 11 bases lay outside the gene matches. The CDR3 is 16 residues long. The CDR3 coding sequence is TGTGCCAGCAGTCGGCCGGGACAGGTGATGCCCGGGGAGCTGTTTTTT. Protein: CASSRPGQVMPGELFF.

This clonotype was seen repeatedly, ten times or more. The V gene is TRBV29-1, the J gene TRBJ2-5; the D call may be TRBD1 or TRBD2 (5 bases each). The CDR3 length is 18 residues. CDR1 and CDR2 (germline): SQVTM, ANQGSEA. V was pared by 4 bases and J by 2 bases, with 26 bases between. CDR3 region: CSVANPGRQSSFQETQYF. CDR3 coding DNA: TGCAGCGTTGCAAACCCGGGACGCCAATCTTCCTTTCAAGAGACCCAGTACTTC.